The clone carrying this T cell receptor beta chain was seen more than once but under ten times. Indicated time point: patch test 2, 6 weeks after DPC sensitization. Treatment of the sample: therapeutic diphenylcyclopropenone sensitization with weekly scalp DPC. This sample is part of a study of human T cells and chemical hapten exposure. The wider study: The study patch tested 0.01% DPC on the upper back and read results at 6 days. Per-sample TCR yield variability stemmed mainly from small pooled library volume differences.

V was trimmed by 0 bases and J by 0 bases, leaving 10 bases between them. The CDR3 length is 17 residues. Germline V CDR1 and CDR2: SGHRS, YFSETQ. As the library was built, unique molecular identifiers were attached to individual cDNA molecules. In the source study's methods: Samples contained a median of 95,638 TCRs, with a range of 23,224 to 690,600. TCRdb itself ran the RACE reads through MiXCR, one entry per CDR3 protein. The V and J calls come from TCRdb's annotation, not from the publication. Among over 85,000 distinct CDR3 sequences listed, about 9.6% were seen once. This receptor was obtained from a woman in her forties with alopecia areata. Some clones in this sample may be carry-over from other donors' samples. The chain carries TRBV5-1 and TRBJ2-6; possibly TRBD2 for D (5 bases). The sequenced sample was whole blood, obtained in connection with sensitization to the hapten diphenylcyclopropenone (DPC). The CDR3 region has the DNA TGCGCCAGCAGCTTGGTGTCGGGGAGCTCTGGGGCCAACGTCCTGACTTTC. Its protein product is CASSLVSGSSGANVLTF.